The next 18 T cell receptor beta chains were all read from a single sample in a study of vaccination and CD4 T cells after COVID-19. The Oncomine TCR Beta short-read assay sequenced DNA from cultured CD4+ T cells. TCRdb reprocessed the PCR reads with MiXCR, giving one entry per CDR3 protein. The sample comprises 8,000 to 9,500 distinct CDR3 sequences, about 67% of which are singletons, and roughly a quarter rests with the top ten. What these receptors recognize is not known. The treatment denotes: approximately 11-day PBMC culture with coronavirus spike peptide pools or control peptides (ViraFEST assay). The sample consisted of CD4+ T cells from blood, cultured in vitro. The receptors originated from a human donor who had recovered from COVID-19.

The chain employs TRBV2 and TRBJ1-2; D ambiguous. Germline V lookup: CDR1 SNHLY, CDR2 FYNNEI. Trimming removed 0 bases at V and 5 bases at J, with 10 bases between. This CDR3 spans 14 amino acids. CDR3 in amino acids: CASSEAQTYYGYTF. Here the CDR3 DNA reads TGTGCCAGCAGTGAAGCCCAGACATATTATGGCTACACCTTC.

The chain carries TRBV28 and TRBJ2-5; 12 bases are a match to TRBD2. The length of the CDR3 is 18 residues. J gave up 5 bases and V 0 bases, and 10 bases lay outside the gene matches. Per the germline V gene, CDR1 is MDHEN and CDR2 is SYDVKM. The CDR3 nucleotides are TGTGCCAGCAGTTTATGGGGGCTGGCTAGCGGGAGGGGTGAGACCCAGTACTTC. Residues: CASSLWGLASGRGETQYF.

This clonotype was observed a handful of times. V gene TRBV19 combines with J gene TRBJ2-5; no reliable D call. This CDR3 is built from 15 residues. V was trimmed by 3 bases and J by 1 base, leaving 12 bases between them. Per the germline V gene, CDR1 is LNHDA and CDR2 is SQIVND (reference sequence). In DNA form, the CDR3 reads TGTGCCAGTAGTATCTCTAGATCCGTCCAAGAGACCCAGTACTTC. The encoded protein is CASSISRSVQETQYF.

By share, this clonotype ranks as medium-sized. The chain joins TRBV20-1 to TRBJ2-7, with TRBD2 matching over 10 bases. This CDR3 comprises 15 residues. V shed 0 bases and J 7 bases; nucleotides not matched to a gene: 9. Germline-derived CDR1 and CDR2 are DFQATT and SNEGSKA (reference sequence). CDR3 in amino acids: CSARDPSGGRSEQYF. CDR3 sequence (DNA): TGCAGTGCTAGAGACCCTAGCGGGGGTCGCAGTGAGCAGTACTTC.

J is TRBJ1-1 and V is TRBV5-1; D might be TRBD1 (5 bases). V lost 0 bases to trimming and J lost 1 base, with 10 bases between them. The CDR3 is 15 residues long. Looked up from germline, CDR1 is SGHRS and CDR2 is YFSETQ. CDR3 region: CASSLDGQGNTEAFF. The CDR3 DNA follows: TGCGCCAGCAGCTTGGATGGGCAGGGGAACACTGAAGCTTTCTTT.

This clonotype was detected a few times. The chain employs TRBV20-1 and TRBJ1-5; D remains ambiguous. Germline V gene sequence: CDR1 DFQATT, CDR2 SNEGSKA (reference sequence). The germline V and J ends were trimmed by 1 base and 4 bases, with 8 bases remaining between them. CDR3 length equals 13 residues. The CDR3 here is CSARVSGNQPQHF. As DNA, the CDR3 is TGCAGTGCTAGAGTTTCCGGAAATCAGCCCCAGCATTTT.

This CDR3 is CASSLSAGTSYEQYF. The DNA for the CDR3 is TGTGCCAGCAGCTTAAGCGCAGGGACCTCCTACGAGCAGTACTTC. The chain is built from TRBV7-6 and TRBJ2-7; D possibly uses TRBD1 or TRBD2 (5 bases each). CDR1 SGHVS and CDR2 FNYEAQ come from the germline V gene. V lost 2 bases to trimming and J lost 0 bases, with 11 bases between them. This CDR3 comprises 15 residues. The full variable domain, with the rest looked up from reference TRBV7-6 and TRBJ2-7, is GAGVSQSPRYKVTKRGQDVALRCDPISGHVSLYWYRQALGQGPEFLTYFNYEAQQDKSGLPNDRFSAERPEGSISTLTIQRTEQRDSAMYRCASSLSAGTSYEQYFGPGTRLTVT.

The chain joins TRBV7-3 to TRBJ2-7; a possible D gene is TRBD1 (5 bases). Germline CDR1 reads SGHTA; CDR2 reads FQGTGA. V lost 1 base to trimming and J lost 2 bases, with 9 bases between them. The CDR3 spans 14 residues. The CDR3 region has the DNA TGTGCCAGCAGCTTAATCCCAGGGCCCTACGAGCAGTACTTC. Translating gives CASSLIPGPYEQYF.

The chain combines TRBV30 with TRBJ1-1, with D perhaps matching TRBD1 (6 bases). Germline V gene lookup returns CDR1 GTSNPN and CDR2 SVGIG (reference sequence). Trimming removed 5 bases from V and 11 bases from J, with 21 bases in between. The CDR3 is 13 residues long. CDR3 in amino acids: CAWGRGGPTGAFF. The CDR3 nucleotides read TGTGCCTGGGGAAGAGGGGGGCCCACAGGGGCTTTCTTT.

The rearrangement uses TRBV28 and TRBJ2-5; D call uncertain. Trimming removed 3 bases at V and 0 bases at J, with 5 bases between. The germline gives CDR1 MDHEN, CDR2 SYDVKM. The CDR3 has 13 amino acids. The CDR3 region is CASSFDNQETQYF. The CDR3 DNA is TGTGCCAGCAGTTTCGACAACCAAGAGACCCAGTACTTC. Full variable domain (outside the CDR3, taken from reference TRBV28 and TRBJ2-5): DVKVTQSSRYLVKRTGEKVFLECVQDMDHENMFWYRQDPGLGLRLIYFSYDVKMKEKGDIPEGYSVSREKKERFSLILESASTNQTSMYLCASSFDNQETQYFGPGTRLLVL.

CDR3 amino acids: CSAPGLAGETQYF. CDR3 coding DNA: TGCAGTGCTCCCGGACTAGCAGGCGAGACCCAGTACTTC. The chain links TRBV20-1 to TRBJ2-5; 8 bases agree with TRBD2. Germline loops: CDR1 DFQATT, CDR2 SNEGSKA (reference sequence). The CDR3 has 13 residues. V shed 5 bases, J shed 5 bases, and the junction held 7 bases outside the gene matches.

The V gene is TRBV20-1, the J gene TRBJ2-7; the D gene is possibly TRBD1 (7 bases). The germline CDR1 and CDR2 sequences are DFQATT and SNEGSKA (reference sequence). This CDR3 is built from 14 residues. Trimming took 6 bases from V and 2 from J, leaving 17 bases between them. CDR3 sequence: CSAPYRGLTYEQYF. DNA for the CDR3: TGCAGTGCCCCCTACAGGGGACTTACCTACGAGCAGTACTTC.

CDR3 amino acids: CASSLQWGGPRTPDTQYF. CDR3 DNA: TGTGCCAGCAGCTTACAGTGGGGAGGACCAAGGACCCCAGATACGCAGTATTTT. J is TRBJ2-3 and V is TRBV7-6; TRBD2 might be the D (6 bases). This CDR3 is built from 18 residues. Trimming pared 2 bases from V and 4 bases from J, leaving 22 bases between. In germline, CDR1 is SGHVS, CDR2 FNYEAQ.

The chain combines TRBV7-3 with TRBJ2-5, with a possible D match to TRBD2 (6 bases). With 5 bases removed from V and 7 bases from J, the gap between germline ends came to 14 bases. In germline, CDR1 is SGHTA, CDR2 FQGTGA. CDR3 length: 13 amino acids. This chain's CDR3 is CASSRGGWGTQYF. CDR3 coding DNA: TGTGCCAGCAGCCGTGGGGGGTGGGGGACCCAGTACTTC.

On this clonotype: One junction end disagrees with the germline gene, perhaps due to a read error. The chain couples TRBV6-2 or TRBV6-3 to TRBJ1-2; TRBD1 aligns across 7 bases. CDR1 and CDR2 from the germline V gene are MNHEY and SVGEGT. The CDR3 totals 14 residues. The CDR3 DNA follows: TGTGCCGGCAGACAAGGGGGCAGGGGTCCTGGCTACACCTTC. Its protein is CAGRQGGRGPGYTF.

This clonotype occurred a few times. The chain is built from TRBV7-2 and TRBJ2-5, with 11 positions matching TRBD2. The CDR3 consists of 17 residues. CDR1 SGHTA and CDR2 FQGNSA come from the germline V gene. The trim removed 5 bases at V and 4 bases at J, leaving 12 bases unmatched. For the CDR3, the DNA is TGTGCCAGCAGCACCGGCGCGGGACTAGCGGAGATAGAGACCCAGTACTTC. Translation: CASSTGAGLAEIETQYF.

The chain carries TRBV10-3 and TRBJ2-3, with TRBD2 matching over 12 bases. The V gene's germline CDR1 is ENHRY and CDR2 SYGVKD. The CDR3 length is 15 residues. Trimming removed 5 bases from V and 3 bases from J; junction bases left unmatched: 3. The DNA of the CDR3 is TGTGCCATCAGTTGGACTAGCGGGACGACAGATACGCAGTATTTT. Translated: CAISWTSGTTDTQYF.

CDR3 sequence (DNA): TGTGCCAGCAGTGGTGGACTGCGGGGCACTGAAGCTTTCTTT. Encoded protein: CASSGGLRGTEAFF. The chain uses TRBV2 and TRBJ1-1; D unclear. Germline V gene sequence: CDR1 SNHLY, CDR2 FYNNEI. The V gene lost 4 bases and the J gene lost 4 bases, with 13 bases spanning the gap. The CDR3 runs to 14 residues. Full variable domain (rest looked up from reference TRBV2 and TRBJ1-1): EPEVTQTPSHQVTQMGQEVILRCVPISNHLYFYWYRQILGQKVEFLVSFYNNEISEKSEIFDDQFSVERPDGSNFTLKIRSTKLEDSAMYFCASSGGLRGTEAFFGQGTRLTVV.